What follows are 7 T cell receptor beta chains derived from one specimen sequenced in a study of blood T cell repertoires in COVID-19. Only in-frame clones appear in the TCRdb table, and some are missing; sequencing was by immunoSEQ multiplex PCR. The repertoire holds under 350,000 clones, just over 85% seen once, with around 4.2% in the top ten. What was sequenced was PBMCs or T cells enriched from blood (not recorded which). The receptor set was obtained from a woman aged 40 to 50 with acute COVID-19.

The chain recombines TRBV27 with TRBJ2-7; a possible D gene is TRBD1 (6 bases). Trimming shortened V by 4 bases and J by 5 bases, and 15 bases separated the two germline ends. Germline CDR1 reads MNHEY; CDR2 reads SMNVEV (reference sequence). The CDR3 consists of 14 residues. This CDR3 reads CASSSLGTPHEQYF. CDR3 nucleotides: TGTGCCAGCAGTTCCCTCGGGACACCCCACGAGCAGTACTTC.

This clone was observed a single time. The chain joins TRBV7-2 to TRBJ1-3, with D possibly matching TRBD1 (5 bases). The germline CDR1 and CDR2 sequences are SGHTA and FQGNSA. Trimming removed 5 bases from V and 0 bases from J, with 11 bases in between. This CDR3 has 15 residues. The CDR3 region is CASSLGLSSGNTIYF. In DNA form, the CDR3 reads TGTGCCAGCAGCCTGGGACTCTCCTCTGGAAACACCATATATTTT.

V usage is TRBV10-3 and J usage is TRBJ2-7; D is possibly TRBD1 (5 bases). Germline CDR1 is ENHRY and CDR2 is SYGVKD. This CDR3 contains 15 residues. V gave up 7 bases and J gave up 2 bases, with 18 bases separating them. The CDR3 loop reads CAITSGDSPTYEQYF. The CDR3 nucleotides read TGTGCCATCACGTCAGGAGACAGTCCGACCTACGAGCAGTACTTC.

This chain joins TRBV5-1 and TRBJ1-2, with D possibly being TRBD1 (5 bases). This CDR3 spans 14 amino acids. V was cut by 4 bases and J by 3 bases, with 13 bases left in between. The V gene's germline CDR1 is SGHRS and CDR2 YFSETQ. The CDR3 reads CASSPGGRDYGYTF. CDR3 coding DNA: TGCGCCAGCAGCCCCGGGGGGAGGGACTATGGCTACACCTTC.

The CDR3, as DNA: TGTGCCAGCTCAGGCACTAGCATCCGGAACTACGAGCAGTACTTC. Encoded protein: CASSGTSIRNYEQYF. The chain recombines TRBV18 with TRBJ2-7, with D tentatively TRBD2 (6 bases). The CDR3 runs to 15 residues. Between the trimmed V and J ends, which lost 5 bases and 3 bases, there was a span of 17 bases. The germline V gene has CDR1 KGHSH and CDR2 LQKENI.

The chain has TRBV2 and TRBJ1-1; D is perhaps TRBD1 (6 bases). The germline V gene has CDR1 SNHLY and CDR2 FYNNEI. The length of the CDR3 is 13 residues. Between the trimmed V and J ends, which lost 7 bases and 4 bases, there was a span of 13 bases. The CDR3 DNA follows: TGTGCCAGCAACGTCAGGGGTGGCACTGAAGCTTTCTTT. This sequence encodes CASNVRGGTEAFF.

The gene calls are TRBV7-2 and TRBJ1-4, with TRBD1 identical over 8 bases. Per germline, CDR1 SGHTA and CDR2 FQGNSA. The CDR3 totals 13 residues. After removal of 5 bases from V and 9 bases from J, the junction contained 5 bases not matched to a gene. The CDR3 region is CASSDDRGKKLFF. The DNA of the CDR3 is TGTGCCAGCAGCGACGACAGGGGTAAAAAACTGTTTTTT.